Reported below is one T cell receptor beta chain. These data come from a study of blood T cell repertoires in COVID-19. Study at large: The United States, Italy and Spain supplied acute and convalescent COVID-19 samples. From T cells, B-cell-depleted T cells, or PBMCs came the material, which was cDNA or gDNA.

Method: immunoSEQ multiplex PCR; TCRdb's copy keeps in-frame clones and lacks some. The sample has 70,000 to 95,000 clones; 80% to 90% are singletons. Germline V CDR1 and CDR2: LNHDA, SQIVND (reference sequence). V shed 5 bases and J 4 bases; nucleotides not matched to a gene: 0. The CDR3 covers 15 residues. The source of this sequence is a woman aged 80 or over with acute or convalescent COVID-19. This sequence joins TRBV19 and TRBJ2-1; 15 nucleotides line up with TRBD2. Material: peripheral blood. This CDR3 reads CASSGLAGGYNEQFF. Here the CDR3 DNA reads TGTGCCAGTAGTGGACTAGCGGGAGGGTACAATGAGCAGTTCTTC. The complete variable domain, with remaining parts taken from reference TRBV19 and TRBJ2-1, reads DGGITQSPKYLFRKEGQNVTLSCEQNLNHDAMYWYRQDPGQGLRLIYYSQIVNDFQKGDIAEGYSVSREKKESFPLTVTSAQKNPTAFYLCASSGLAGGYNEQFFGPGTRLTVL.